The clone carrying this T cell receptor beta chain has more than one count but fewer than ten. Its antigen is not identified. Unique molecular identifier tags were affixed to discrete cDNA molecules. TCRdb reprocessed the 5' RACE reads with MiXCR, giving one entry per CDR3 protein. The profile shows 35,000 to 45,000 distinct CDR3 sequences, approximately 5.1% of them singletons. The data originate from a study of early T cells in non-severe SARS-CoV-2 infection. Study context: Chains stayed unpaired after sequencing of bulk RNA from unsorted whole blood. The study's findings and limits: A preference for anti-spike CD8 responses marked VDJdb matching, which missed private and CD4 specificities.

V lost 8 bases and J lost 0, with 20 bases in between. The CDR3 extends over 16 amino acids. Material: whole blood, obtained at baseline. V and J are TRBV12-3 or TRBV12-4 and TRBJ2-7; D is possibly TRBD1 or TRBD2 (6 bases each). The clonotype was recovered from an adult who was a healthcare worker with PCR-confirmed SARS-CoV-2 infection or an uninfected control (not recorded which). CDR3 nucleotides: TGTGCCAGCGGATCCCCTAGGGGGGACCCCTCCTACGAGCAGTACTTC. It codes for CASGSPRGDPSYEQYF.